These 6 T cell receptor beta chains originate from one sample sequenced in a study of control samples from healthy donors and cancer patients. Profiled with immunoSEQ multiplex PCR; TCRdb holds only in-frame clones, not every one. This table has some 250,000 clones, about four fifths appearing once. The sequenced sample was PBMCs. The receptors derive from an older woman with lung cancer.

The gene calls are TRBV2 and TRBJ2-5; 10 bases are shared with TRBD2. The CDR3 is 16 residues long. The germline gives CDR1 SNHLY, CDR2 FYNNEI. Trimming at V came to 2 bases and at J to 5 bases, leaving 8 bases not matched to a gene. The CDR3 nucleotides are TGTGCCAGCAGTGAACGAAGCGGGAGGGTCAAGGAGACCCAGTACTTC. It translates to CASSERSGRVKETQYF.

The CDR3 is CASSLSGTGSYGYTF. The CDR3 bases are TGTGCCAGCAGCCTATCCGGGACAGGGTCCTATGGCTACACCTTC. The chain joins TRBV3-1 (or the pseudogene TRBV3-2) to TRBJ1-2, with TRBD1 matching over 9 bases. There are 15 residues in the CDR3. Germline V gives CDR1 LGHDT, CDR2 YNNKEL (reference sequence). Unmatched junction bases numbered 7, after V lost 4 bases and J lost 4 bases.

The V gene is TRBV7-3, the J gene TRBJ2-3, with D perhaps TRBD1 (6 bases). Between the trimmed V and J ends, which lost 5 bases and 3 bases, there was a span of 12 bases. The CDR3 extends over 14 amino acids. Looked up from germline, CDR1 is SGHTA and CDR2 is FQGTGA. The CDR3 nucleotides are TGTGCCAGCAGCCGAGGACAGACTACAGATACGCAGTATTTT. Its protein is CASSRGQTTDTQYF.

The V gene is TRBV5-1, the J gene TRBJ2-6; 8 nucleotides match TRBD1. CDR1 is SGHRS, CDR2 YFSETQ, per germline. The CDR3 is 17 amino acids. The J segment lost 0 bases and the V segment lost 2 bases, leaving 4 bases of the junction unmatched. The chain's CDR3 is CASSFGTGFSGANVLTF. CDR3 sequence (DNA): TGCGCCAGCAGCTTTGGGACAGGTTTCTCTGGGGCCAACGTCCTGACTTTC.

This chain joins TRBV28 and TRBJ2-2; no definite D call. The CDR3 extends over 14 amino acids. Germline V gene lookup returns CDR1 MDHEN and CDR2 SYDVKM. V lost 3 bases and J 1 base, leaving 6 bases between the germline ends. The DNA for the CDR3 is TGTGCCAGCAGTTTGGGTCAGAACACCGGGGAGCTGTTTTTT. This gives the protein CASSLGQNTGELFF.

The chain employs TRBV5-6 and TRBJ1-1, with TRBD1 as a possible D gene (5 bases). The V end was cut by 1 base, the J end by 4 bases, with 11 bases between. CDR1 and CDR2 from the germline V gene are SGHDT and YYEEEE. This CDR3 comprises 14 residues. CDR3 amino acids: CASSLRGGGTEAFF. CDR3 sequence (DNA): TGTGCCAGCAGCTTGCGCGGGGGTGGCACTGAAGCTTTCTTT. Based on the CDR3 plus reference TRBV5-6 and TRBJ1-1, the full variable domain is DAGVTQSPTHLIKTRGQQVTLRCSPKSGHDTVSWYQQALGQGPQFIFQYYEEEERQRGNFPDRFSGHQFPNYSSELNVNALLLGDSALYLCASSLRGGGTEAFFGQGTRLTVV.